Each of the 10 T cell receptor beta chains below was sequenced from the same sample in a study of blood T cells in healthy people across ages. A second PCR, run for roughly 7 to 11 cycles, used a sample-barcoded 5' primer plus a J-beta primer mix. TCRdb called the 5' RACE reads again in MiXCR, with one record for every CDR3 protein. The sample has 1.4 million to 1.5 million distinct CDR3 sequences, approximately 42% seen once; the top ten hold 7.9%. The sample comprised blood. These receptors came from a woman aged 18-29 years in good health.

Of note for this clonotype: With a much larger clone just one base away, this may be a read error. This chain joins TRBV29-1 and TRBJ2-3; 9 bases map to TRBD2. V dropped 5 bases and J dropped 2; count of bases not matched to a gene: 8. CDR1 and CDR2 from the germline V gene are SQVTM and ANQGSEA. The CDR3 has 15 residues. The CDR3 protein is CSVCSGGPFTDTQYF. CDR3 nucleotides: TGCAGCGTTTGCAGCGGGGGGCCCTTCACAGATACGCAGTATTTT.

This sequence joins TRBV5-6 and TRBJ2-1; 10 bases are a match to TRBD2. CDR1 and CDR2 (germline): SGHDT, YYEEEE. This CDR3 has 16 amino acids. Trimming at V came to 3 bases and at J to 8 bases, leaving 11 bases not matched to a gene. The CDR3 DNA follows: TGTGCCAGCAGCTCGAGCGGGAGGGCCCTTTGGGATGAGCAGTTCTTC. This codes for CASSSSGRALWDEQFF. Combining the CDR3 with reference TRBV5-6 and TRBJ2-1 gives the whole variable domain DAGVTQSPTHLIKTRGQQVTLRCSPKSGHDTVSWYQQALGQGPQFIFQYYEEEERQRGNFPDRFSGHQFPNYSSELNVNALLLGDSALYLCASSSSGRALWDEQFFGPGTRLTVL.

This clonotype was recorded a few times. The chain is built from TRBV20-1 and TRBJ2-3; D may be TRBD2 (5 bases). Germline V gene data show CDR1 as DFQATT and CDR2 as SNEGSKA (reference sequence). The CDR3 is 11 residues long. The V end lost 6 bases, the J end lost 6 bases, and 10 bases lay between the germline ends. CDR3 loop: CSAQRRDTQYF. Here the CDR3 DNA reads TGCAGTGCGCAGAGGAGGGATACGCAGTATTTT.

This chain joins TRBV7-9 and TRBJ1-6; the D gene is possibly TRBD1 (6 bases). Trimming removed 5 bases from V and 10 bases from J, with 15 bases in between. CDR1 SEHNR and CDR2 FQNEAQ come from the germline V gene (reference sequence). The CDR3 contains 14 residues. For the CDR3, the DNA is TGTGCCAGCAGCCCGGGGGGCTCCGGCTCACCCCTCCACTTT. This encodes CASSPGGSGSPLHF.

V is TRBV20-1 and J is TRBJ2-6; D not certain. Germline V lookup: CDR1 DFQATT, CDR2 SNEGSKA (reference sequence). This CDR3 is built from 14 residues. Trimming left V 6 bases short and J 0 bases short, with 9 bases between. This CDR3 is CSARTGSGANVLTF. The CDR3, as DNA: TGCAGTGCCCGGACCGGCTCTGGGGCCAACGTCCTGACTTTC.

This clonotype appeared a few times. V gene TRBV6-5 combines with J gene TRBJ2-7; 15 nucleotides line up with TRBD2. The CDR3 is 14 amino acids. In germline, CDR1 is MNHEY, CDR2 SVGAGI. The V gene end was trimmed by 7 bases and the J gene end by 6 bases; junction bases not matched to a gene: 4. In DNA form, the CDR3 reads TGTGCCAGCAAACCGGGACTAGCGGGAGGCGAGCAGTACTTC. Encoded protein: CASKPGLAGGEQYF.

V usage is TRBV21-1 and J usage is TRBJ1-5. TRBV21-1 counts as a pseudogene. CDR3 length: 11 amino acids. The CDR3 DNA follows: TGTGACCGAATACGACCGCAGCCCCAGCATTTT. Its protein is CDRIRPQPQHF.

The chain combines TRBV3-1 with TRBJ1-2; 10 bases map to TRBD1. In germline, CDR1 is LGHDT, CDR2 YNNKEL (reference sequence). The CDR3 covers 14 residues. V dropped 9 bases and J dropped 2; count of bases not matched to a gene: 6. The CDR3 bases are TGTGCCAGTGCCCGGGGACAGGGGAACTATGGCTACACCTTC. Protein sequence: CASARGQGNYGYTF. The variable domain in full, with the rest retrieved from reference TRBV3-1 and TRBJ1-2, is DTAVSQTPKYLVTQMGNDKSIKCEQNLGHDTMYWYKQDSKKFLKIMFSYNNKELIINETVPNRFSPKSPDKAHLNLHINSLELGDSAVYFCASARGQGNYGYTFGSGTRLTVV.

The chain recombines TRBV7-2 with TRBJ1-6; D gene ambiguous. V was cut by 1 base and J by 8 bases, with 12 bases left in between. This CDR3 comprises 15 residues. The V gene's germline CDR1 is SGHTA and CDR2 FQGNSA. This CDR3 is CASSLVGGMDSPLHF. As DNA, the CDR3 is TGTGCCAGCAGCTTAGTAGGAGGGATGGATTCACCCCTCCACTTT.

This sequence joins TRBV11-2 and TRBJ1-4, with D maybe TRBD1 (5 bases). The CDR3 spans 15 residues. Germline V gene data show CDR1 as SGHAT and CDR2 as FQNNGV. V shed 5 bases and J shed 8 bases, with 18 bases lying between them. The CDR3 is CASSLTDTAREKLFF. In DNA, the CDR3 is TGTGCCAGCAGCCTCACGGACACCGCTCGGGAAAAACTGTTTTTT.